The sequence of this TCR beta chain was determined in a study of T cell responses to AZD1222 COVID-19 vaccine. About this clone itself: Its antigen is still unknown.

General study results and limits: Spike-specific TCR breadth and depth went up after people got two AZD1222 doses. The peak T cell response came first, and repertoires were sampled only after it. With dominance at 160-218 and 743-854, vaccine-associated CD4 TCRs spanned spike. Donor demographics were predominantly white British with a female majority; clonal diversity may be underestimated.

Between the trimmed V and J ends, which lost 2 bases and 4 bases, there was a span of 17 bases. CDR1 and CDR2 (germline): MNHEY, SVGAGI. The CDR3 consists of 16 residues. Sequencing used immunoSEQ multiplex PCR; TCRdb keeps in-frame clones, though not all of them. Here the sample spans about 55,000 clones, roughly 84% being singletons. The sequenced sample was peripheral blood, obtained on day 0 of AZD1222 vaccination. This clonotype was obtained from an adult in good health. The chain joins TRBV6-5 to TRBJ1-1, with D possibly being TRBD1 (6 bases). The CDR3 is CASSYSQGIVSTEAFF. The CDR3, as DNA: TGTGCCAGCAGTTACAGTCAGGGGATCGTGTCCACTGAAGCTTTCTTT.